The clone carrying this TCR beta chain was detected many times. Its antigen is not known. The data were obtained in a study of T cell repertoires in cytomegalovirus infection. Overall study context: Public TCR beta signatures were indicative of both CMV infection and a matching HLA type. Study findings and constraints: It was HLA-C-restricted CMV-specific TCR beta clonotypes that dominated the response ex vivo. Pooled public TCR beta family frequency picked out CMV carriers with the relevant HLA.

MiXCR, applied by TCRdb to the reads, yields one record per CDR3 protein. Seen here are fewer than 550,000 distinct CDR3 sequences, approximately 11% observed once, and the top ten hold about 10%. This sequence originates from a human donor in good health (CMV status not recorded). Some clones in this sample may be carry-over from other donors' samples. Sequencing was carried out using PBMCs.

The CDR3 loop is CSAGGGGRETQYF. CDR3 sequence (DNA): TGCAGTGCTGGGGGGGGCGGGAGAGAGACCCAGTACTTC. V usage is TRBV20-1 and J usage is TRBJ2-5; TRBD2 might be the D (7 bases). Germline V lookup: CDR1 DFQATT, CDR2 SNEGSKA (reference sequence). V was trimmed by 5 bases and J by 4 bases, leaving 14 bases between them. The CDR3 length is 13 residues.